Presented here are 28 T cell receptor beta chains from one specimen sequenced in a study of T cell repertoires in cytomegalovirus infection (dated by TCRdb to about 2019). Sequencing was carried out with an Illumina HiSeq 1500. TCRdb applied fastp at Q25 and MiXCR to the public reads, then kept only in-frame beta chains. Merged by CDR3 protein, the rows form single entries marked with the most common genes and DNA. In all, the sample holds roughly 720,000 distinct CDR3 sequences, and roughly 36% of those were seen once. 2.5% to 3% of the sample is held by the ten biggest clonotypes. Sequencing used PBMCs. These receptors came from a human donor in good health (CMV status not recorded). Some clones in this sample may be carry-over from other donors' samples.

The CDR3 sequence is CSARDGGGNQPQHF. In DNA, the CDR3 is TGCAGTGCTAGAGATGGTGGGGGGAATCAGCCCCAGCATTTT. The chain carries TRBV20-1 and TRBJ1-5; perhaps TRBD1 as D (5 bases). Trimming cost V 0 bases and J 4 bases, with 10 bases left between them. Germline V gene lookup returns CDR1 DFQATT and CDR2 SNEGSKA (reference sequence). The CDR3 runs to 14 residues.

This clonotype showed up many times. The V and J genes are TRBV7-9 and TRBJ1-5, with D possibly matching TRBD1 (5 bases). CDR3 size: 15 residues. Germline values: CDR1 SEHNR, CDR2 FQNEAQ (reference sequence). Trimming left V 3 bases short and J 5 bases short, with 14 bases between. The CDR3 is CASSLGRREDQPQHF. In DNA, the CDR3 is TGTGCCAGCAGCTTGGGGCGACGGGAGGATCAGCCCCAGCATTTT.

The J gene is TRBJ2-2, the V gene TRBV2, with 7 bases lining up with TRBD2. The V and J ends lost 7 bases and 2 bases, in that order; junction bases with no gene match: 19. The germline V gene encodes CDR1 SNHLY and CDR2 FYNNEI. CDR3 length: 19 amino acids. Here the CDR3 reads CASKRLGSGDGGNTGELFF. For the CDR3, the DNA is TGTGCCAGCAAACGACTGGGGAGCGGGGACGGTGGAAACACCGGGGAGCTGTTTTTT.

This clonotype has more than one count but fewer than ten. This chain connects TRBV6-1 to TRBJ1-1; D unresolved. The germline V gene has CDR1 MNHNS and CDR2 SASEGT. The V end was cut by 5 bases, the J end by 1 base, with 8 bases between. The CDR3 is made up of 13 amino acids. The CDR3 nucleotides are TGTGCCAGCAGTCGGGCCAAGAACACTGAAGCTTTCTTT. Translated: CASSRAKNTEAFF.

This clonotype was seen many times. The chain uses TRBV7-6 and TRBJ2-1, with D maybe TRBD2 (6 bases). Germline V CDR1 and CDR2: SGHVS, FNYEAQ. The CDR3 totals 13 residues. The V gene lost 5 bases and the J gene lost 15 bases, with 20 bases spanning the gap. CDR3 sequence (DNA): TGTGCCAGCAGCGCCCAGGGACTGATTACTTGGTTCTTC. Translating gives CASSAQGLITWFF.

The J gene is TRBJ2-1, the V gene TRBV4-2; D is ambiguous. CDR3 length: 17 amino acids. Germline values: CDR1 LGHNA, CDR2 YNFKEQ. Trimming removed 0 bases from V and 0 bases from J, with 12 bases in between. For the CDR3, the DNA is TGTGCCAGCAGCCAAGACCGAGCGTCGGGCTCCTACAATGAGCAGTTCTTC. Amino acid sequence: CASSQDRASGSYNEQFF.

The chain employs TRBV12-3 or TRBV12-4 and TRBJ1-2, with D unresolved. The CDR3 consists of 13 residues. Trimming shortened V by 4 bases and J by 7 bases, and 13 bases separated the two germline ends. CDR3 nucleotide sequence: TGTGCCAGCAGTTCGGCGGGAGATGGTGGCTACACCTTC. It specifies CASSSAGDGGYTF.

The chain links TRBV28 to TRBJ2-1, with TRBD1 matching 10 bases. V was clipped by 5 bases and J by 2 bases; unmatched bases: 9. CDR3 length: 17 residues. Germline-derived CDR1 and CDR2 are MDHEN and SYDVKM. The CDR3 sequence: CASSLRRGTGAYNEQFF. The CDR3 DNA reads as TGTGCCAGCAGTCTACGAAGGGGGACAGGGGCCTACAATGAGCAGTTCTTC.

This clonotype was seen more than once but under ten times. This sequence joins TRBV7-6 and TRBJ2-5; 8 bases match TRBD2. CDR1 SGHVS and CDR2 FNYEAQ come from the germline V gene. V shed 7 bases, J shed 3 bases, and the junction held 10 bases outside the gene matches. The CDR3 covers 15 residues. CDR3 in amino acids: CASTGSGVEEETQYF. In DNA, the CDR3 is TGTGCCAGCACCGGTAGCGGGGTTGAGGAAGAGACCCAGTACTTC.

This clonotype has a handful of counts. This chain links TRBV7-8 with TRBJ2-1; TRBD2 agrees at 8 bases. With V trimmed by 5 bases and J by 4 bases, 7 bases remained unmatched. Germline values: CDR1 SGHVS, CDR2 FQNEAQ. This CDR3 contains 15 residues. Here the CDR3 reads CASSTSGPDYNEQFF. CDR3 DNA sequence: TGTGCCAGCAGCACTAGCGGCCCGGATTACAATGAGCAGTTCTTC. Drawing the rest from reference TRBV7-8 and TRBJ2-1, the complete variable domain is GAGVSQSPRYKVAKRGQDVALRCDPISGHVSLFWYQQALGQGPEFLTYFQNEAQLDKSGLPSDRFFAERPEGSVSTLKIQRTQQEDSAVYLCASSTSGPDYNEQFFGPGTRLTVL.

This clonotype has a handful of counts. V usage is TRBV2 and J usage is TRBJ1-2; 10 nucleotides agree with TRBD1. The junction had 6 bases not matched to a gene; V was cut back by 6 bases and J by 8 bases. This CDR3 is built from 13 residues. Germline values: CDR1 SNHLY, CDR2 FYNNEI. The CDR3 region is CASSRQGAEGYTF. In nucleotides, the CDR3 is TGTGCCAGCAGCCGACAGGGGGCAGAGGGCTACACCTTC.

The chain links TRBV7-6 to TRBJ2-2; 8 bases match TRBD2. J gave up 7 bases and V 6 bases, and 13 bases lay outside the gene matches. The germline CDR1 and CDR2 sequences are SGHVS and FNYEAQ. The CDR3 runs to 16 residues. CDR3 residues: CASSPETGGDIGELFF. The CDR3 DNA is TGTGCCAGCAGTCCTGAGACCGGGGGGGATATCGGGGAGCTGTTTTTT. The whole variable domain, filled in from reference TRBV7-6 and TRBJ2-2, reads GAGVSQSPRYKVTKRGQDVALRCDPISGHVSLYWYRQALGQGPEFLTYFNYEAQQDKSGLPNDRFSAERPEGSISTLTIQRTEQRDSAMYRCASSPETGGDIGELFFGEGSRLTVL.

The chain carries TRBV7-3 and TRBJ1-1; a weak D match, TRBD1 (6 bases). V was shortened by 2 bases and J by 11 bases, with 15 bases between the two germline ends. This CDR3 is built from 13 residues. From germline, CDR1 is SGHTA and CDR2 FQGTGA. CDR3: CASSLSVRDNAFF. CDR3 sequence (DNA): TGTGCCAGCAGCTTATCTGTTAGGGACAACGCTTTCTTT.

This chain connects TRBV19 to TRBJ2-3; weak D call: TRBD1 (6 bases). Germline lookup yields CDR1 LNHDA and CDR2 SQIVND (reference sequence). Trimming left V 8 bases short and J 2 bases short, with 14 bases between. This CDR3 spans 14 amino acids. CDR3 sequence: CASLDRGDTDTQYF. The CDR3 DNA follows: TGTGCCAGTCTGGACAGAGGGGACACAGATACGCAGTATTTT.

This rearrangement joins TRBV2 to TRBJ2-3, with 7 bases matching TRBD2. The CDR3 sequence is 17 residues long. From germline, CDR1 is SNHLY and CDR2 FYNNEI. The junction had 15 bases not matched to a gene; V was cut back by 7 bases and J by 2 bases. The CDR3 loop is CASKRPQSGTYTDTQYF. CDR3 coding DNA: TGTGCCAGCAAGCGGCCCCAGAGCGGGACTTACACAGATACGCAGTATTTT.

This clonotype appeared a few times. The chain recombines TRBV2 with TRBJ1-2, with 7 positions matching TRBD1. CDR1 and CDR2 (germline): SNHLY, FYNNEI. The CDR3 has 15 amino acids. Germline trimming cut 6 bases from V and 6 bases from J; bases unmatched to any gene: 13. The CDR3 loop reads CASSPQGGGSDGYTF. The CDR3 nucleotides are TGTGCCAGCAGCCCTCAAGGAGGGGGCAGCGATGGCTACACCTTC.

The V gene is TRBV12-5, the J gene TRBJ2-1, with D possibly TRBD2 on 6 matching bases. The CDR3 runs 13 residues. Trimming shortened V by 6 bases and J by 9 bases, and 15 bases separated the two germline ends. CDR1 is LGHNT and CDR2 is FRNRAP in the germline V gene. The DNA for the CDR3 is TGTGCTAGTGGCAACTATTACGGGGGTGAGCAGTTCTTC. Translated, it gives CASGNYYGGEQFF.

On this clonotype: One end of the junction fails to match germline, which may point to a read error. V and J are TRBV28 and TRBJ2-4; no clear D. The germline V gene has CDR1 MDHEN and CDR2 SYDVKM. The CDR3 has 15 amino acids. In DNA form, the CDR3 reads TGTTCCAGCAGTTCCACCCCCAGAGCCAAAAACATTCAGTACTTC. It yields the protein CSSSSTPRAKNIQYF. The full variable domain, completed using reference TRBV28 and TRBJ2-4, is DVKVTQSSRYLVKRTGEKVFLECVQDMDHENMFWYRQDPGLGLRLIYFSYDVKMKEKGDIPEGYSVSREKKERFSLILESASTNQTSMYLCSSSSTPRAKNIQYFGAGTRLSVL.

The CDR3 loop reads CAWSTGTYVNQPQHF. In DNA form, the CDR3 reads TGTGCCTGGAGCACCGGGACTTACGTTAATCAGCCCCAGCATTTT. The V call is TRBV30, the J call TRBJ1-5; D is perhaps TRBD1 (5 bases). Germline V lookup: CDR1 GTSNPN, CDR2 SVGIG (reference sequence). The CDR3 loop spans 15 amino acids. V dropped 3 bases and J dropped 4 bases, with 16 bases sitting between them.

The CDR3 is CASTPGQGTGANVLTF. Here the CDR3 DNA reads TGTGCCAGTACCCCTGGTCAGGGTACAGGGGCCAACGTCCTGACTTTC. The gene calls are TRBV19 and TRBJ2-6; D might be TRBD1 (5 bases). V was trimmed by 7 bases and J by 4 bases, leaving 17 bases between them. The germline V gene encodes CDR1 LNHDA and CDR2 SQIVND (reference sequence). The CDR3 has 16 amino acids.

This clonotype appeared a few times. The chain is built from TRBV28 and TRBJ2-1, with a weak D call TRBD2 (6 bases). Trimming cost V 2 bases and J 7 bases, with 15 bases left between them. The CDR3 sequence is 15 residues long. The germline CDR1 and CDR2 sequences are MDHEN and SYDVKM. The CDR3 bases are TGTGCCAGCAGTTTACTTGTCGGGAGAGAAAATGAGCAGTTCTTC. This codes for CASSLLVGRENEQFF.

This chain links TRBV6-6 with TRBJ2-2; 10 nucleotides line up with TRBD2. The CDR3 extends over 15 amino acids. Germline CDR1 and CDR2: MNHNY and SVGAGI (reference sequence). V dropped 4 bases and J dropped 8; count of bases not matched to a gene: 7. The CDR3 bases are TGTGCCAGCAGTTCCACTAGCGGGACTGGGGGGGAGCTGTTTTTT. The encoded protein is CASSSTSGTGGELFF.

In this sample, this clonotype turned up once. This chain connects TRBV2 to TRBJ2-7; D gene uncertain. The CDR3 spans 13 residues. Per germline, CDR1 SNHLY and CDR2 FYNNEI. The V gene lost 4 bases and the J gene lost 4 bases, with 11 bases spanning the gap. CDR3 sequence: CASSGQSHYEQYF. The CDR3 DNA reads as TGTGCCAGCAGTGGTCAATCCCATTACGAGCAGTACTTC. Variable domain in full (rest from reference TRBV2 and TRBJ2-7): EPEVTQTPSHQVTQMGQEVILRCVPISNHLYFYWYRQILGQKVEFLVSFYNNEISEKSEIFDDQFSVERPDGSNFTLKIRSTKLEDSAMYFCASSGQSHYEQYFGPGTRLTVT.

This clonotype has at least ten counts. The gene calls are TRBV6-1 and TRBJ2-2; D is possibly TRBD2 (5 bases). CDR3 length equals 18 residues. The ends were cut back, 6 bases at V and 4 bases at J, with 24 bases in the middle. Germline V CDR1 and CDR2: MNHNS, SASEGT. Here the CDR3 DNA reads TGTGCCAGCAGCCCCGGTGAGGGTGGGATATTGCCCACCGGGGAGCTGTTTTTT. Protein product: CASSPGEGGILPTGELFF.

The rearrangement joins TRBV24-1 to TRBJ1-6; TRBD1 matches 8 bases. Trimming took 11 bases from V and 10 from J; bases not matched to a gene: 9. The CDR3 loop spans 13 amino acids. CDR1 KGHDR and CDR2 SFDVKD come from the germline V gene. In DNA, the CDR3 is TGTGCCATCGGTCAGGGGGCCCGATCACCCCTCCACTTT. Its translation is CAIGQGARSPLHF.

The chain recombines TRBV27 with TRBJ1-1, with D unresolved. This CDR3 has 13 residues. Germline V lookup: CDR1 MNHEY, CDR2 SMNVEV (reference sequence). V lost 5 bases, J lost 2 bases, and 9 bases lay in between. CDR3 sequence (DNA): TGTGCCAGCAGTCCCTGGGTCAACACTGAAGCTTTCTTT. Translated, it gives CASSPWVNTEAFF.

This clonotype was seen a few times. The chain recombines TRBV7-6 with TRBJ2-5; TRBD2 agrees at 9 bases. This CDR3 region has 16 residues. Looked up from germline, CDR1 is SGHVS and CDR2 is FNYEAQ. With 5 bases clipped from V and 5 bases from J, the junction kept 12 bases outside the gene matches. The chain's CDR3 is CASSRRSGGEGETQYF. In DNA, the CDR3 is TGTGCCAGCAGCCGGCGTAGCGGGGGCGAAGGGGAGACCCAGTACTTC.

The CDR3 DNA sequence: TGTGCCAGCAGGCCGGACAGGATGAACACTGAAGCTTTCTTT. Its protein is CASRPDRMNTEAFF. This chain connects TRBV6-6 to TRBJ1-1; TRBD1 matches 7 bases. V dropped 6 bases and J dropped 0; count of bases not matched to a gene: 4. CDR3 length: 14 residues. Germline CDR1 and CDR2: MNHNY and SVGAGI (reference sequence).